This T cell receptor (beta chain) comes out of a study of T cells in Graves' hyperthyroidism and ophthalmopathy. It was RNA transcripts that yielded the amplified TCR beta CDR3 regions. HTBI primers were the set used in a first-round RT-PCR of the TCR CDR3. TCRdb called the multiplex PCR reads again in MiXCR, with one record for every CDR3 protein. The table lists roughly 550,000 distinct CDR3 sequences, about 16% of them singletons. CDR1 SGHVS and CDR2 FQNEAQ come from the germline V gene. The CDR3 has 18 amino acids. V lost 5 bases, J lost 0 bases, and 7 bases stayed unmatched. V gene TRBV7-8 combines with J gene TRBJ2-1; TRBD2 matches at 13 bases. The sample comprised blood. The TCR was taken from a woman aged 30 to 39 with Graves' ophthalmopathy. In DNA form, the CDR3 reads TGTGCCAGCAGCACGGGACTAGCGGGGCTAAGCTCCTACAATGAGCAGTTCTTC. Amino acids: CASSTGLAGLSSYNEQFF.